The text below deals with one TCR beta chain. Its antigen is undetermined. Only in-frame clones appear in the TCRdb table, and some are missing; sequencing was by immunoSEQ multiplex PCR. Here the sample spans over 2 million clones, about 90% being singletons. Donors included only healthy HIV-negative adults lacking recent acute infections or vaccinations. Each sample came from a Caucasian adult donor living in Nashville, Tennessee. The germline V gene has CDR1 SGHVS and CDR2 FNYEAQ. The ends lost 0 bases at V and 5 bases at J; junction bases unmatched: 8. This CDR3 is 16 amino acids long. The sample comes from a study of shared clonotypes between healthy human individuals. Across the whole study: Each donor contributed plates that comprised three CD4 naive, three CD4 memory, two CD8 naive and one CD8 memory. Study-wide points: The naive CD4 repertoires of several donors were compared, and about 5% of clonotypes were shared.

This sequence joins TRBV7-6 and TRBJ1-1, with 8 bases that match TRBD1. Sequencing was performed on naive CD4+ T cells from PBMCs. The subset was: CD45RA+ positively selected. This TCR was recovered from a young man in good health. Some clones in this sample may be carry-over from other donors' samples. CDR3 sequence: CASSLAATGAGTEAFF. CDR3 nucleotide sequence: TGTGCCAGCAGCTTAGCCGCGACAGGGGCAGGGACTGAAGCTTTCTTT. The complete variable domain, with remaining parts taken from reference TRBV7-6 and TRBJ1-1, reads GAGVSQSPRYKVTKRGQDVALRCDPISGHVSLYWYRQALGQGPEFLTYFNYEAQQDKSGLPNDRFSAERPEGSISTLTIQRTEQRDSAMYRCASSLAATGAGTEAFFGQGTRLTVV.